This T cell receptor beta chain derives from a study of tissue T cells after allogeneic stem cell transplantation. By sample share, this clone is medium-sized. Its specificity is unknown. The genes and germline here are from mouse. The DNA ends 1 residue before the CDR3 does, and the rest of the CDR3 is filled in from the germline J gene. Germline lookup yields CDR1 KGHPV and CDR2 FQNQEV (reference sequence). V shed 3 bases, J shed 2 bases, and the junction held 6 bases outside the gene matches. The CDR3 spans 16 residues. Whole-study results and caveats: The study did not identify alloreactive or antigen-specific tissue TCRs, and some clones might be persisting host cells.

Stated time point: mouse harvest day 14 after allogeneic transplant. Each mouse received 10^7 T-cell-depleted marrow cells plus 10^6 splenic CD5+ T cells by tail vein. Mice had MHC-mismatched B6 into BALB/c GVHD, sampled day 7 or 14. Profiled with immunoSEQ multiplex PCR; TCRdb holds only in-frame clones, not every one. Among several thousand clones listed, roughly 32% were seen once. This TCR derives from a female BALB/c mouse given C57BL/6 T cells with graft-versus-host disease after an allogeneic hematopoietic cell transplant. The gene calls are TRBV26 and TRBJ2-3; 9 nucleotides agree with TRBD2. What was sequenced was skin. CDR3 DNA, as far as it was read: TGTGCCAGCAGTCTCGGGCTGGGGGGGAATGCAGAAACGCTGTAT. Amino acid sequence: CASSLGLGGNAETLY. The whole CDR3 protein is CASSLGLGGNAETLYF. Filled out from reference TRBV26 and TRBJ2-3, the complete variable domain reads NSKVIQTPRYLVKGQGQKAKMRCIPEKGHPVVFWYQQNKNNEFKFLINFQNQEVLQQIDMTEKRFSAECPSNSPCSLEIQSSEAGDSALYLCASSLGLGGNAETLYFGSGTRLTVL.